This entry lists 9 T cell receptor beta chains sequenced from one sample in a study of blood T cell repertoires in COVID-19. The data were produced by immunoSEQ multiplex PCR, yet TCRdb's version contains in-frame clones alone and is incomplete. The table includes around 99,000 clones, around 89% detected once. Sequencing used peripheral blood. These receptor sequences come from a man aged 45-65 years with active or convalescent COVID-19.

This clone was counted once. This chain links TRBV2 with TRBJ2-7; TRBD2 matches 10 bases. Per the germline V gene, CDR1 is SNHLY and CDR2 is FYNNEI. The CDR3 loop spans 17 amino acids. V was pared by 10 bases and J by 4 bases, with 19 bases of the junction left unmatched. The CDR3 nucleotides are TGTGCCACCCGGTGGCTAGCGGGAGTACTTACTACTTACGAGCAGTACTTC. This sequence encodes CATRWLAGVLTTYEQYF. The whole variable domain, remainder taken from reference TRBV2 and TRBJ2-7, is EPEVTQTPSHQVTQMGQEVILRCVPISNHLYFYWYRQILGQKVEFLVSFYNNEISEKSEIFDDQFSVERPDGSNFTLKIRSTKLEDSAMYFCATRWLAGVLTTYEQYFGPGTRLTVT.

This rearrangement joins TRBV28 to TRBJ1-6, with D tentatively TRBD1 (6 bases). Per germline, CDR1 MDHEN and CDR2 SYDVKM. This CDR3 has 15 residues. Between the trimmed V and J ends, which lost 10 bases and 0 bases, there was a span of 13 bases. The CDR3 DNA reads as TGTGCCATCAGCAGGGGCGCCTCCTATAATTCACCCCTCCACTTT. Protein: CAISRGASYNSPLHF.

The rearrangement links TRBV7-9 to TRBJ2-5; D perhaps matches TRBD1 (7 bases). The CDR3 sequence is 15 residues long. V lost 0 bases to trimming and J lost 3 bases, with 11 bases between them. Germline V gene lookup returns CDR1 SEHNR and CDR2 FQNEAQ (reference sequence). CDR3 DNA: TGTGCCAGCAGCTTAGCTCGCGGGACAGAAGAGACCCAGTACTTC. It specifies CASSLARGTEETQYF.

The V and J genes are TRBV11-1 and TRBJ2-5, with a weak D call TRBD1 (5 bases). Germline CDR1 reads SGHAT; CDR2 reads FQDESV (reference sequence). Trimming left V 1 base short and J 5 bases short, with 14 bases between. The CDR3 extends over 15 amino acids. For the CDR3, the DNA is TGTGCCAGCAGCTTAGAGGGGAAGGTTCGGGAGACCCAGTACTTC. Amino acid sequence: CASSLEGKVRETQYF.

This chain links TRBV3-1 (or the pseudogene TRBV3-2) with TRBJ1-1, with D tentatively TRBD1 (6 bases). The ends were cut back, 6 bases at V and 2 bases at J, with 16 bases in the middle. From germline, CDR1 is LGHDT and CDR2 YNNKEL (reference sequence). The CDR3 contains 15 residues. CDR3 sequence reads: CASSRGGGGNTEAFF. The CDR3 DNA reads TGTGCCAGCAGTCGCGGGGGCGGTGGAAACACTGAAGCTTTCTTT.

The chain joins TRBV28 to TRBJ1-1, with D hard to call. The length of the CDR3 is 14 residues. The germline V gene encodes CDR1 MDHEN and CDR2 SYDVKM. V was shortened by 6 bases and J by 8 bases, with 19 bases between the two germline ends. The CDR3 DNA reads TGTGCCAGCAGCCTCCCAGTCGGGTCTTTCGAAGCTTTCTTT. Amino acid sequence: CASSLPVGSFEAFF.

The rearrangement links TRBV29-1 to TRBJ2-5; TRBD1 matches 8 bases. CDR1 and CDR2 (germline): SQVTM, ANQGSEA. After removal of 3 bases from V and 6 bases from J, the junction contained 15 bases not matched to a gene. CDR3 size: 16 residues. The CDR3 region has the DNA TGCAGCGTTGAGGCGGTGGAGACAGGGGTATGGAAGACCCAGTACTTC. Amino acids: CSVEAVETGVWKTQYF.

There are a few counts of this clone. V usage is TRBV27 and J usage is TRBJ2-7, with 7 bases fitting TRBD1. Germline CDR1 and CDR2: MNHEY and SMNVEV (reference sequence). V dropped 5 bases and J dropped 5; count of bases not matched to a gene: 9. There are 14 residues in the CDR3. CDR3 sequence (DNA): TGTGCCAGCAGTGTCAGGGGGTTGCAAGACGAGCAGTACTTC. Protein: CASSVRGLQDEQYF.

V usage is TRBV3-1 (or the pseudogene TRBV3-2) and J usage is TRBJ2-1; D remains ambiguous. V was clipped by 0 bases and J by 0 bases, with 9 bases between them. The germline gives CDR1 LGHDT, CDR2 YNNKEL (reference sequence). The CDR3 has 16 residues. CDR3 amino acids: CASSQEGQSSYNEQFF. The CDR3 region has the DNA TGTGCCAGCAGCCAAGAGGGCCAGAGCTCCTACAATGAGCAGTTCTTC.